This T cell receptor (beta chain) was found in a study of blood T cell repertoires in COVID-19. Authors' methods: The assay estimated nucleated cells by amplifying reference gene primers. The repertoire was sequenced with immunoSEQ multiplex PCR; TCRdb's copy has only in-frame clones and lacks some. V and J calls and clone size are as listed in that table; D and trimming were resolved from the DNA. The sample consists of around 45,000 clones, nearly 85% of them appearing once. The CDR3 runs 15 residues. With 5 bases clipped from V and 8 bases from J, the junction kept 11 bases outside the gene matches. Germline lookup yields CDR1 SGHTA and CDR2 FQGNSA.

Sequencing was done on a sample of peripheral blood. This clonotype was sampled from an elderly man in a cohort sampled during active COVID-19. This sequence joins TRBV7-2 and TRBJ2-1; 8 nucleotides match TRBD2. This CDR3 reads CASSPKRESLHEQFF. CDR3 DNA sequence: TGTGCCAGCAGCCCTAAGCGGGAGTCTCTTCATGAGCAGTTCTTC.